This T cell receptor (beta chain) was identified during a study of molecular identifiers for immune sequencing clone quantification. TCRdb re-derived calls from the PCR reads in MiXCR, one entry per CDR3 protein. The table has over 550,000 distinct CDR3 sequences, about 25% seen once. This CDR3 is 14 amino acids long. Looked up from germline, CDR1 is DFQATT and CDR2 is SNEGSKA (reference sequence). The table lists this clonotype with a few counts. This may arise from a read error, as a much more abundant clone is one base away. This clonotype was sampled from a human donor in good health. Some libraries in this study had Jurkat cell RNA spiked in. The chain couples TRBV20-1 to TRBJ2-3, with D hard to call. The assigned J gene may be wrong: the sequence end matches TRBJ1-5 better. Sequencing was performed on naive CD8+ T cells from blood, with Jurkat cell RNA spiked in. As for subset: FACS-sorted CD8+CD4-CCR7+CD45RA+ naive T cells. In DNA, the CDR3 is TGCAGTGCCCCCTCGGTTAGCGGTACAGATACGCAGCATTTT. Amino acids: CSAPSVSGTDTQHF.